This T cell receptor (beta chain) was identified in a study of cytomegalovirus exposure and HLA in healthy donors (dated by TCRdb to the late 2010s). Background on the whole study: According to an earlier analysis of several hundred of the donors, some 170 million T cells yielded 117 million unique TCR beta sequences and approximately 300 Gb of sequence data. A later analysis re-examined previously published TCR beta repertoires from more than 650 donors and added high-resolution HLA genotyping to investigate patterns of TCR occurrence. The number of donors typed differed by locus, with about 620-630 for A, B, C, DRB1 and DQB1, around 500 for DQA1, 600 to 610 for DPA1, and some 470 for DPB1. Around 320 gigabases of sequencing data and 70 million to 100 million unique TCR sequences were included in an early release covering 550 to 800 HLA-typed donors. Every discovery cohort repertoire had been produced on one sequencing platform. HLA typing included class I and class II loci at four-digit resolution. Alongside the repertoire data, information on donor age, sex, ethnicity and CMV serostatus was compiled. Across approximately 400 genotyped donors of the cohort, an average of roughly 200,000 unique TCR beta nucleotide sequences per donor were sequenced, and 15% to 20% of those sequences were non-productive. Along with the approximately 600-subject first cohort, a separate validation cohort of over a hundred different subjects was used. The aim of the study was to test whether cataloging public T cell receptors could identify signatures of past pathogen exposure. The study profiled the T cell repertoires of hundreds of subjects by immunosequencing and related them to cytomegalovirus serostatus. Genome-wide SNP genotypes for about 55% of the 666 donors were used in a later genetic analysis, which treated that subset as a discovery cohort. About 5 DR-DQ haplotypes were handled as single units for association and clustering, since linkage in the cohort was strong. Rather than using new phenotypic data, the later analysis identified candidate immune exposures from TCR beta sequences and from how often those sequences occurred across donors. An earlier analysis of about 620 of the donors applied high-throughput TCR beta sequencing to assess whether each TCR beta V gene segment acted as functional or pseudogenic. Among the roughly 370 genotyped donors, about 83% belonged to the genetic ancestry cluster associated with self-reported Caucasian donors. To predict cytomegalovirus infection status, the study brought together high-throughput TCR immunosequencing, statistical association of individual TCRs with disease status, and machine learning.

The cohort was made up of under 800 healthy bone marrow donors. At the time of sampling, every cohort member was nominally healthy, though immune exposures that went unrecorded were likely present. The donor was CMV seropositive and was included in the group of almost 300 seropositive cohort members. A peripheral blood sample was provided by each donor, and peripheral blood mononuclear cells were used for TCR beta sequencing. Genomic DNA extraction from the blood cell samples was performed with the Qiagen DNeasy Blood Extraction Kit. The CDR3 starts with the cysteine, ends with the phenylalanine, and has 16 residues. Only CDR3 DNA remains: 48 bases, in frame from the first base. Trimming costs V 0 bases and J 2 bases, and their ends lie 11 bases apart. CDR1 and CDR2 are read off the germline V gene (reference sequence) as LNHDA and SQIVND. The method behind the library was the immunoSEQ multiplex PCR assay. For the multiplex PCR, a mixture combining 60 forward primers for TCR Vbeta segments and 13 reverse primers for TCR Jbeta segments was used. The CDR3 region of rearranged TCR beta genes was amplified from genomic DNA with a multiplex PCR assay. Amplified TCR beta libraries were sequenced as 87-base-pair reads on the Illumina HiSeq System. On the authors' methods: A later analysis tallied roughly 76 million unique TCR beta chains across the 640 or so repertoires, and about 10 million of those chains were shared by two or more donors. To remove PCR and sequencing errors, raw reads were error-corrected and collapsed into unique sequences using a nearest-neighbor algorithm that merged closely related sequences. To assign V, D and J gene segments, CDR3 sequences were aligned to IMGT reference sequences. For a sequence to be retained, at least a six-nucleotide match to both a V gene segment and a J gene segment was required. A rearrangement counted as productive if the CDR3 had no stop codons and remained in frame with V and J, and every other rearrangement counted as non-productive. Following IMGT convention, CDR3 was defined as the stretch from the second conserved V-encoded cysteine to the conserved J-encoded phenylalanine. The earlier analysis of about 570 of the donors excluded any sequence lacking an unambiguous match to a single V gene segment. In an earlier analysis of some 590 of the donors, V segments were called functional above 56.7% productive rearrangements and were called segregating when the between-donor standard deviation exceeded 5%. A statistical classification framework was built to diagnose cytomegalovirus status from the catalog of TCR beta chain sequences. V and J gene assignment, in a later analysis, came from comparing TCR nucleotide sequences with IMGT/GENE-DB human TR gene sequences. Using the TCRdist pipeline, a later analysis assigned CDR3 sequences along with most-parsimonious VDJ recombination scenarios. In a later analysis, each TCR beta chain was defined by its CDR3 amino acid sequence together with its V-gene family, and reads without a unique V-gene family were excluded. In a later analysis, fewer than 600 highly shared, low-generation-probability nucleotide sequences were removed to address suspected cross-contamination and a sequencing artifact. In a later analysis, a clonal expansion index was calculated for each public chain from normalized within-repertoire ranks of inferred template counts. In a later analysis, generation probabilities were computed using a VDJ recombination model fitted to out-of-frame rearrangements, and the results were checked against IGoR. In a later analysis, TCR-TCR, TCR-HLA and TCR-CMV co-occurrence was scored with hypergeometric tests, and a repertoire-size bias correction was applied to TCR pairs. To estimate false discovery rates, a later analysis permuted the HLA or CMV assignments 20 times. In a later analysis, co-occurring TCRs were grouped using DBSCAN, and TCRdist sequence similarity was added for clustering within HLA-allele-positive subsets. Co-occurrence clustering excluded repertoires with fewer than 30,000 or more than 120,000 public chains, plus five with anomalous nucleotide sharing. TCRdb re-hosts the immuneACCESS table, in-frame sequences only. Its copies lack some clones; in the studies checked, an unresolved V gene accounts for under half of them, and the cause for the rest is not known. V and J calls and clone size come straight from that table; D and trimming were deduced from the DNA. The sample table gives 180,000 or so clones. The ten top clones hold 0.75% to 0.85% of the sample.

As concerns this clone: No cognate antigen has been identified for it.

The paper as a whole reports these results and caveats: A further reported finding was that TCR beta sequences accurately predicted the HLA-A and HLA-B alleles for most subjects in the first cohort. In the study, some 180 TCR beta chains were listed as associated with cytomegalovirus. The cohort was sequenced for TCR beta chains only, and without alpha or paired-chain data the features that could be detected were limited. Because the 87-base-pair reads could not distinguish some IMGT-functional V segments, including TRBV6-2 and TRBV6-3, those segments were excluded. The sequencing pipeline was judged likely to have produced a cluster of highly shared sequence variants as a technical artifact. Roughly uniform sequencing depth across donors was assumed in presence/absence analyses, although this assumption may not hold. CMV serostatus was the only immune exposure information available for the cohort. An earlier analysis of approximately 540 of the donors showed that most TCR beta V segments appeared in productive rearrangements either about 90% or about 30% of the time, which broadly matched IMGT annotations. Compared with equally common non-associated chains, HLA-associated TCR beta chains in a later analysis were more clonally expanded and had lower generation probabilities. A later analysis reported that several top co-occurrence clusters appeared linked to parvovirus B19, influenza, CMV and Epstein-Barr virus. Linkage disequilibrium might explain the correlated functional status among segregating V segments, but an unknown experimental factor could not be ruled out. In a later analysis, most CMV-associated TCR beta chains were found to appear HLA-restricted, with HLA associations seemingly driven largely by CMV exposure. When HLA alleles, especially DR and DQ, strongly co-occurred, TCR associations were difficult to assign to individual alleles. The earlier analysis of 587 of the donors excluded some 16 rarely observed V segments, including chromosome 9 orphons, because counts were too low. Most TCR sequences were seen in very few donors, while some public TCRs were found in many individuals. According to a later analysis, TCR association rates differed among HLA loci, with DRB1 alleles showing the most associated TCRs and HLA-C alleles showing the fewest. In a later genetic analysis, a missense DCLRE1C variant was associated with V-gene and J-gene trimming of TCR beta chains, and the association was replicated in an independent cohort. HLA typing was unavailable for some donors at each locus, so association tests used only the typed subset. A later genetic analysis reported fewer N-insertions in productive TCRs among donors in an Asian-associated ancestry cluster than the roughly 690-donor mean. The authors suggested that the approach could potentially be extended to other disease states and immunological phenotypes. In vitro tests confirmed that three of the cytomegalovirus-associated TCR beta chains recognize cytomegalovirus antigens. Specific HLA alleles were associated with 15,000 to 20,000 TCR beta sequences at a false discovery rate of 0.05 in a later analysis. The classifier was reported to diagnose cytomegalovirus status with high specificity and sensitivity in both the original cohort and the validation cohort.

The sample taken for sequencing was PBMCs. The TCR originated in a woman aged 18-30 years in good health and CMV-seropositive. The chain is encoded by TRBV19 joined to TRBJ1-5; D gene: possibly TRBD1, on 6 matching bases. The CDR3 reads as follows: CASSIDAGAGNQPQHF. The nucleotide sequence reads TGTGCCAGTAGTATAGATGCGGGGGCTGGCAATCAGCCCCAGCATTTT.